A single sample gave rise to the 13 T cell receptor beta chains below, sequenced in a study of vaccination and CD4 T cells after COVID-19 (dated by TCRdb to between 2020 and 2023). For these receptors, no antigen is known. In light of the paper, this sample's treatment or condition label describes: roughly 11-day PBMC culture with coronavirus spike peptide pools or control peptides (ViraFEST assay). The library was generated by PCR. The sequencer listed for this sample is Illumina iSeq 100. TCR sequencing of DNA from cultured CD4+ T cells used the Oncomine TCR Beta short-read assay at the Johns Hopkins FTIC core. TCRdb cleaned the public reads at Q25 with fastp, built clones with MiXCR and kept in-frame beta chains. Rows with one shared CDR3 protein collapse into an entry with the most common genes and DNA. In all, the sample holds 12,000 to 15,000 distinct CDR3 sequences, and around a quarter of those were seen once. The ten largest clones add up to around 8% of the sample.

The sample was CD4+ T cells from blood, cultured in vitro. The receptors come from a human donor who had recovered from COVID-19.

In its sample, this clonotype was seen a few times. This CDR3 is CATSRGGVGNSPLHF. The CDR3 bases are TGTGCCACCAGCAGAGGAGGGGTAGGTAATTCACCCCTCCACTTT. J is TRBJ1-6 and V is TRBV15; possibly TRBD1 for D (5 bases). Germline loops: CDR1 LNHNV, CDR2 YYDKDF (reference sequence). CDR3 length: 15 residues. Trimming cost V 1 base and J 6 bases, with 10 bases left between them.

This chain links TRBV18 with TRBJ1-5; no clear D gene. Germline CDR1 and CDR2: KGHSH and LQKENI. V lost 5 bases to trimming and J lost 5 bases, with 10 bases between them. CDR3 length: 13 residues. This CDR3 is CASSSRTDQPQHF. The CDR3 nucleotides are TGTGCCAGCTCAAGTAGAACGGATCAGCCCCAGCATTTT.

This clonotype is medium-sized within its sample. The chain links TRBV20-1 to TRBJ1-5; D is perhaps TRBD1 (5 bases). The V gene lost 3 bases and the J gene lost 5 bases, with 17 bases spanning the gap. CDR1 is DFQATT and CDR2 is SNEGSKA in the germline V gene (reference sequence). The CDR3 is 15 residues long. The CDR3 loop is CSASTISGSHQPQHF. DNA for the CDR3: TGCAGTGCTAGTACCATCTCAGGGTCGCATCAGCCCCAGCATTTT.

The chain recombines TRBV10-3 with TRBJ2-7; TRBD2 agrees at 10 bases. This CDR3 has 15 residues. Trimming at V came to 7 bases and at J to 5 bases, leaving 11 bases not matched to a gene. Germline CDR1 is ENHRY and CDR2 is SYGVKD. The CDR3 DNA follows: TGTGCCATCAATCCCAGCGGGGGGGCCTGGGACGAGCAGTACTTC. Translated: CAINPSGGAWDEQYF.

The chain links TRBV5-4 to TRBJ2-5, with 11 positions matching TRBD2. Germline-derived CDR1 and CDR2 are SGHNT and YYREEE (reference sequence). With 4 bases clipped from V and 4 bases from J, the junction kept 6 bases outside the gene matches. The CDR3 consists of 15 residues. In nucleotides, the CDR3 is TGTGCCAGCAGCCTTTTAGCGGGGGGGCCAGAGACCCAGTACTTC. It encodes CASSLLAGGPETQYF. Combining the CDR3 with reference TRBV5-4 and TRBJ2-5 gives the whole variable domain ETGVTQSPTHLIKTRGQQVTLRCSSQSGHNTVSWYQQALGQGPQFIFQYYREEENGRGNFPPRFSGLQFPNYSSELNVNALELDDSALYLCASSLLAGGPETQYFGPGTRLLVL.

This clonotype has just a few counts. V gene TRBV6-1 combines with J gene TRBJ2-7; TRBD1 might be the D (6 bases). CDR3 length equals 14 residues. CDR1 MNHNS and CDR2 SASEGT come from the germline V gene. V was cut by 10 bases and J by 0 bases, with 16 bases left in between. CDR3 region: CATDTGLSSYEQYF. CDR3 in DNA: TGTGCCACCGATACAGGGCTTAGCTCCTACGAGCAGTACTTC.

The genes are TRBV20-1 and TRBJ1-1, with a tentative D call TRBD1 (5 bases). The CDR3 has 13 amino acids. Trimming removed 6 bases from V and 4 bases from J, with 15 bases in between. Germline V gene sequence: CDR1 DFQATT, CDR2 SNEGSKA (reference sequence). The CDR3 DNA follows: TGCAGTGCAATCAGGGTCGTTAGCACTGAAGCTTTCTTT. Amino acid sequence: CSAIRVVSTEAFF.

The table lists this clonotype with a few counts. V and J are TRBV19 and TRBJ2-7; 9 bases fit TRBD1. There are 15 residues in the CDR3. The germline gives CDR1 LNHDA, CDR2 SQIVND (reference sequence). V shed 6 bases and J 2 bases; nucleotides not matched to a gene: 8. The CDR3 DNA reads as TGTGCCAGTAGCCTACAACAGGGGGCTACCTACGAGCAGTACTTC. It encodes CASSLQQGATYEQYF. The whole variable domain, filled in from reference TRBV19 and TRBJ2-7, reads DGGITQSPKYLFRKEGQNVTLSCEQNLNHDAMYWYRQDPGQGLRLIYYSQIVNDFQKGDIAEGYSVSREKKESFPLTVTSAQKNPTAFYLCASSLQQGATYEQYFGPGTRLTVT.

There are a few counts of this clonotype. The chain uses TRBV20-1 and TRBJ2-2, with a tentative D call TRBD2 (5 bases). Looked up from germline, CDR1 is DFQATT and CDR2 is SNEGSKA (reference sequence). The CDR3 covers 11 residues. Trimming pared 4 bases from V and 10 bases from J, leaving 10 bases between. The CDR3 region is CSAKLGLELFF. For the CDR3, the DNA is TGCAGTGCTAAACTAGGATTGGAGCTGTTTTTT.

This sequence joins TRBV10-3 and TRBJ2-1, with 11 bases aligning to TRBD2. This CDR3 contains 13 residues. Germline CDR1 and CDR2: ENHRY and SYGVKD. J gave up 10 bases and V 8 bases, and 7 bases lay outside the gene matches. The chain's CDR3 is CAIHSGGEREQFF. CDR3 bases: TGTGCCATCCATAGCGGGGGGGAGCGGGAGCAGTTCTTC.

The J gene is TRBJ1-6, the V gene TRBV20-1, with D hard to call. The CDR3 is 13 amino acids. V lost 3 bases, J lost 7 bases, and 10 bases lay in between. Germline-derived CDR1 and CDR2 are DFQATT and SNEGSKA (reference sequence). CDR3 bases: TGCAGTGCTAGGAGGGCTGAGAATTCACCCCTCCACTTT. It is translated as CSARRAENSPLHF.

The chain has TRBV5-6 and TRBJ1-5; no clear D. Germline V gene data show CDR1 as SGHDT and CDR2 as YYEEEE. This CDR3 has 14 amino acids. Between the trimmed V and J ends, which lost 6 bases and 9 bases, there was a span of 19 bases. CDR3: CASTAGPGVRPQHF. The CDR3 bases are TGTGCCAGCACAGCTGGGCCAGGCGTGAGGCCCCAGCATTTT.

The chain combines TRBV2 with TRBJ1-6, with D hard to call. The CDR3 extends over 14 amino acids. Trimming stripped 8 bases from V and 7 bases from J, with 15 bases between. The germline V gene encodes CDR1 SNHLY and CDR2 FYNNEI. The CDR3 bases are TGTGCCAGCGCCGGAGGAAAGGGAAATTCACCCCTCCACTTT. Translated: CASAGGKGNSPLHF. Full variable domain (missing parts from reference TRBV2 and TRBJ1-6): EPEVTQTPSHQVTQMGQEVILRCVPISNHLYFYWYRQILGQKVEFLVSFYNNEISEKSEIFDDQFSVERPDGSNFTLKIRSTKLEDSAMYFCASAGGKGNSPLHFGNGTRLTVT.